The 14 T cell receptor beta chains presented below share a single source sample, sequenced in a study of blood T cells in healthy people across ages (dated by TCRdb to 2014 to 2015). The library was generated by 5' RACE. TCRdb names Illumina HiSeq 2500 as the instrument used. A second PCR of roughly 7 to 12 cycles was performed with a sample-barcoded 5' primer and a J-beta primer mix. TCRdb took the public reads, trimmed them with fastp at Q25, ran MiXCR for clone calling and kept in-frame beta chains. CDR3 protein duplicates are merged, each entry listing the most common genes and DNA. The sample table records about 1.6 million distinct CDR3 sequences; about 32% of these occur just once. About 11% of the sample comes from the top ten. Source material: blood. These receptors were taken from a woman younger than 45 in good health.

V is TRBV12-3 or TRBV12-4 and J is TRBJ2-5; D may match TRBD1 or TRBD2 (6 bases each). With the DNA end fitting TRBJ2-7 better, the J assignment may be wrong. This CDR3 has 15 amino acids. The CDR3 here is CASSYSGATGYEQYF. As DNA, the CDR3 is TGTGCCAGCAGTTACTCGGGGGCGACAGGATACGAGCAGTACTTC.

The rearrangement links TRBV12-3 or TRBV12-4 to TRBJ2-3; 14 positions agree with TRBD2. Losses at the gene ends were 7 bases for V and 6 bases for J; bases not matched to a gene: 6. The CDR3 sequence is 15 residues long. CDR3 in amino acids: CASTLTSGRADTQYF. In DNA form, the CDR3 reads TGTGCCAGCACCCTGACTAGCGGGAGGGCGGATACGCAGTATTTT.

The chain links TRBV5-1 to TRBJ2-3; 7 positions agree with TRBD1. The junction had 9 bases not matched to a gene; V was cut back by 3 bases and J by 2 bases. The CDR3 loop spans 16 amino acids. Looked up from germline, CDR1 is SGHRS and CDR2 is YFSETQ. DNA for the CDR3: TGCGCCAGCAGCTGGACAGGAGTCGACTTCACAGATACGCAGTATTTT. Translation: CASSWTGVDFTDTQYF.

J is TRBJ2-4 and V is TRBV28; D is ambiguous. CDR1 and CDR2 (germline): MDHEN, SYDVKM. The CDR3 contains 14 residues. The V end was cut by 4 bases, the J end by 3 bases, with 10 bases between. This chain's CDR3 is CASSSPFGKNIQYF. The CDR3 nucleotides read TGTGCCAGCAGTTCCCCTTTTGGCAAAAACATTCAGTACTTC. The full variable domain, with the rest looked up from reference TRBV28 and TRBJ2-4, is DVKVTQSSRYLVKRTGEKVFLECVQDMDHENMFWYRQDPGLGLRLIYFSYDVKMKEKGDIPEGYSVSREKKERFSLILESASTNQTSMYLCASSSPFGKNIQYFGAGTRLSVL.

This clonotype was counted only a few times. This chain connects TRBV6-2 or TRBV6-3 to TRBJ2-5; 11 bases match TRBD2. The CDR3 sequence is 15 residues long. V lost 6 bases to trimming and J lost 7 bases; unmatched junction nucleotides: 10. In germline, CDR1 is MNHEY, CDR2 SVGEGT. The CDR3 region is CASRQIAGGPGTQYF. The CDR3 DNA follows: TGTGCCAGCAGGCAAATAGCGGGGGGGCCCGGGACCCAGTACTTC.

This clonotype is a singleton in its sample. Relative to the germline gene, one junction end is altered; a read error may explain this. This sequence joins TRBV30 and TRBJ2-3; 10 nucleotides agree with TRBD2. The germline gives CDR1 GTSNPN, CDR2 SVGIG (reference sequence). The CDR3 is 13 amino acids. CDR3 loop: CTWGTSDTDTQYF. The DNA of the CDR3 is TGTACCTGGGGGACTAGCGACACAGATACGCAGTATTTT.

Only one count was recorded for this clonotype. J is TRBJ1-1 and V is TRBV10-1; 11 bases agree with TRBD1. CDR1 is WNHNN, CDR2 SYGVQD, per germline (reference sequence). Trimming cost V 10 bases and J 4 bases; bases outside gene matches: 8. This CDR3 spans 14 amino acids. This CDR3 reads CATARDRGFTEAFF. CDR3 DNA sequence: TGCGCCACCGCCCGGGACAGGGGGTTCACTGAAGCTTTCTTT.

This clonotype was recorded many times. This sequence joins TRBV20-1 and TRBJ2-7; D possibly uses TRBD1 or TRBD2 (5 bases each). V was trimmed by 7 bases and J by 3 bases, leaving 16 bases between them. Germline V CDR1 and CDR2: DFQATT, SNEGSKA (reference sequence). There are 13 residues in the CDR3. The CDR3 nucleotides read TGCAGTGTCCCAGGTGAGGGGCTCTACGAGCAGTACTTC. Protein sequence: CSVPGEGLYEQYF.

This clonotype was counted between two and nine times. The chain employs TRBV5-1 and TRBJ2-3; 9 bases agree with TRBD2. Germline trimming cut 3 bases from V and 14 bases from J; bases unmatched to any gene: 13. The CDR3 contains 14 residues. CDR1 and CDR2 (germline): SGHRS, YFSETQ. CDR3 DNA sequence: TGCGCCAGCAGCTCCCCGGGACTAGCTCCCCCACGGTATTTT. The encoded protein is CASSSPGLAPPRYF. Based on the CDR3 plus reference TRBV5-1 and TRBJ2-3, the full variable domain is KAGVTQTPRYLIKTRGQQVTLSCSPISGHRSVSWYQQTPGQGLQFLFEYFSETQRNKGNFPGRFSGRQFSNSRSEMNVSTLELGDSALYLCASSSPGLAPPRYFGPGTRLTVL.

The V call is TRBV20-1, the J call TRBJ2-1, with TRBD1 matching 10 bases. Per germline, CDR1 DFQATT and CDR2 SNEGSKA (reference sequence). The CDR3 spans 18 residues. The ends lost 4 bases at V and 0 bases at J; junction bases unmatched: 12. CDR3: CSAKPGTGARSSYNEQFF. In DNA, the CDR3 is TGCAGTGCTAAGCCCGGGACAGGGGCTCGTAGCTCCTACAATGAGCAGTTCTTC.

The chain uses TRBV10-3 and TRBJ1-1, with 7 bases lining up with TRBD1. Germline V lookup: CDR1 ENHRY, CDR2 SYGVKD. The CDR3 totals 17 residues. The V and J ends lost 3 bases and 0 bases, in that order; junction bases with no gene match: 10. The CDR3 DNA reads as TGTGCCATCAGTGACTCCCGGGACAGAATTTTGAACACTGAAGCTTTCTTT. This encodes CAISDSRDRILNTEAFF.

This clonotype came up a few times. This rearrangement joins TRBV7-9 to TRBJ2-7; either TRBD1 or TRBD2 may supply D (5 bases each). With 7 bases removed from V and 10 bases from J, the gap between germline ends came to 20 bases. Germline V CDR1 and CDR2: SEHNR, FQNEAQ (reference sequence). The CDR3 loop spans 13 amino acids. As DNA, the CDR3 is TGTGCCAGCACCCCCCAGGGATCCGGGGATCAGTACTTC. It translates to CASTPQGSGDQYF. Full variable domain (remainder filled in from reference TRBV7-9 and TRBJ2-7): DTGVSQNPRHKITKRGQNVTFRCDPISEHNRLYWYRQTLGQGPEFLTYFQNEAQLEKSRLLSDRFSAERPKGSFSTLEIQRTEQGDSAMYLCASTPQGSGDQYFGPGTRLTVT.

The table lists this clonotype with a few counts. The chain combines TRBV7-3 with TRBJ1-1; 8 positions match TRBD1. There are 16 residues in the CDR3. Germline V lookup: CDR1 SGHTA, CDR2 FQGTGA. Germline trimming cut 5 bases from V and 2 bases from J; bases unmatched to any gene: 10. DNA of the CDR3: TGTGCCAGCAGCCCGTTCGTCAGGGGGCCCAACACTGAAGCTTTCTTT. Encoded protein: CASSPFVRGPNTEAFF.

The chain links TRBV7-2 to TRBJ2-7; weak D call: TRBD1 (6 bases). Germline V gene data show CDR1 as SGHTA and CDR2 as FQGNSA. The ends were cut back, 7 bases at V and 6 bases at J, with 16 bases in the middle. This CDR3 contains 13 residues. This CDR3 is CASNLRQVPEQYF. Here the CDR3 DNA reads TGTGCCAGCAACTTGCGACAGGTTCCCGAGCAGTACTTC.